This note documents a single T cell receptor beta chain sequence. Its matching antigen is unknown. A junction end diverges from the germline sequence, so it may reflect a read error. The data belong to a study of shared clonotypes between healthy human individuals. The method was immunoSEQ multiplex PCR; TCRdb's version includes in-frame clones alone and lacks a portion of them. The sample lists 2.3 million or so clones, 90% to 95% seen once, with roughly 0.36% in the top ten. CDR1 and CDR2 (germline): SEHNR, FQNEAQ (reference sequence). CDR3 size: 14 residues. Study-wide points: Incomplete sequencing of sorted subsets was indicated by rarefaction despite large depth.

The receptor was isolated from a man aged 18 to 30 in good health. Some clones in this sample may be carry-over from other donors' samples. The sample consisted of naive CD4+ T cells from PBMCs. Subset meaning: CD45RA+ positively selected. The V gene is TRBV7-9, the J gene TRBJ2-1; a possible D gene is TRBD1 (6 bases). CDR3 sequence reads: CASSLTGVYSEQFF. CDR3 nucleotide sequence: TGTGCCAGCAGCTTGACAGGCGTATACAGTGAGCAGTTCTTC.